A selection of T cell receptor beta chains follows, all from one sample in a study of blood T cell repertoires in COVID-19. The data were produced by immunoSEQ multiplex PCR, yet TCRdb's version contains in-frame clones alone and is incomplete. The sample includes about 170,000 clones, approximately 81% seen only once; the top ten take under 4%. The sample consisted of peripheral blood. These receptors all stem from a human donor with acute or convalescent COVID-19. The donor label of this sample is uncertain. Both conserved end residues are trimmed from each CDR3.

j_call,v_call,cdr3_aa
TRBJ1-2,TRBV7-2,ASSFRDRPYPT
TRBJ2-2,TRBV9,ASSAQQVNTGELF
TRBJ2-3,TRBV29-1,SVDLGRPGNPQY
TRBJ2-1,TRBV4-2,ASSQDGRGGGNNEQF
TRBJ2-3,TRBV7-3,ASSLTPDYMQY
TRBJ2-4,TRBV18,ASSPQVGPGGKNIQY
TRBJ2-5,TRBV20-1,SASSSGGVMEGQY
TRBJ1-1,TRBV10-1,ASSESVSATDTEAF
TRBJ1-1,TRBV9,ASSISGDTEAF
TRBJ2-7,TRBV30,AWSVETALSYEQY
TRBJ1-2,TRBV5-4,ASSPPNGQGENGYT
TRBJ2-7,TRBV9,ASSVSGTPSYEQY
TRBJ1-3,TRBV11-3,ASNLGGTAGNTIY
TRBJ1-4,TRBV28,ASSSWGSGGANEKLF
TRBJ1-5,TRBV30,AWSPGLGGGQPQH
TRBJ2-2,TRBV5-1,ASSYSGTPNTGELF
TRBJ1-1,TRBV18,ASSPVGATEAF
TRBJ1-4,TRBV7-9,ASSLEGPRGLF
TRBJ1-2,TRBV5-1,ASSLGGSNYGYT
TRBJ2-7,TRBV10-3,AISTGTGFGEQY
TRBJ1-2,TRBV7-2,ASSLAGQDGYGYT
TRBJ1-5,TRBV19,ASSIGGASNQPQH
TRBJ2-3,TRBV7-3,ASGPISTDTQY
TRBJ2-5,TRBV2,ASIRTSGGQETQY
TRBJ2-1,TRBV5-1,ASRPGTSGNNEQF
TRBJ2-1,TRBV15,ATSRDQGGGAGNEQF
TRBJ2-7,TRBV28,AKQDTPPTYEQY
TRBJ1-3,TRBV27,ASRTTFGTGSGNTIY
TRBJ1-5,TRBV6-5,ASSYSAGGGNQPQH
TRBJ2-5,TRBV11-2,ASSPAGMQETQY
TRBJ1-2,TRBV4-3,ASARGGADSYGYT
TRBJ2-7,TRBV9,ASSVSGSGGRSYEQY
TRBJ1-2,TRBV6-6,ASSQPGTMSYT
TRBJ1-5,TRBV5-5,ASSLVMGQYSNQPQH
TRBJ2-7,TRBV5-1,ASSLGPDRYYEQY
TRBJ1-5,TRBV7-9,ASSLTGYDQPQH
TRBJ2-5,TRBV14,ASSRPGGWGQETQY
TRBJ1-1,TRBV27,ASSPDPTGGDTEAF
TRBJ2-5,TRBV5-1,ASSLREQGGQY
TRBJ1-1,TRBV5-1,ASSQQHEGTEAF
TRBJ1-1,TRBV5-8,ASSIRDRVRYTEAF
TRBJ2-1,TRBV9,ASSVGSSSYNEQF
TRBJ2-2,TRBV5-1,ASSFLGGGPSLMNTGELF
TRBJ1-1,TRBV9,ASSEQGDTEAF
TRBJ1-1,TRBV28,ASSASGQGRATEAF
TRBJ1-1,TRBV6-6,ASSRTGTGVNTEAF
TRBJ2-7,TRBV12-3/TRBV12-4,ASSWQDYEQY
TRBJ1-2,TRBV28,ASRALGQGSYGYT
TRBJ1-1,TRBV19,ASSMTRGGNTEAF
TRBJ2-5,TRBV28,ASSLFQGGSQETQY
TRBJ2-2,TRBV3-1/TRBV3-2,ASSQAGGRVTGELF
TRBJ2-7,TRBV5-8,ASSLHGNSYEQY
TRBJ1-1,TRBV4-2,ASSQQGAEAF
TRBJ1-1,TRBV3-1/TRBV3-2,ASSQRGTGGEAF
TRBJ2-1,TRBV28,ASSKQGIGEQF
TRBJ2-7,TRBV27,ASWDRASYEQY
TRBJ1-3,TRBV2,ASRDRGLVDTIY
TRBJ2-1,TRBV6-1,ASSETGDREQF
TRBJ2-2,TRBV5-1,ASSLGPVSNTGELF